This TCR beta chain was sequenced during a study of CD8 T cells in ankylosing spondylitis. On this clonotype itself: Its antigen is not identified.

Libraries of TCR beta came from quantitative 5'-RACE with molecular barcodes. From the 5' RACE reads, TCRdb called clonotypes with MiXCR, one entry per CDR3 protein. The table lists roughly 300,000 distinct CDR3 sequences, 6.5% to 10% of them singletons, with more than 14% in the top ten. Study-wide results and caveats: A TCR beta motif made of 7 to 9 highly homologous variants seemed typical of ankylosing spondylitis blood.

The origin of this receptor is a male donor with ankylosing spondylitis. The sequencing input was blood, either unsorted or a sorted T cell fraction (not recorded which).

CDR3 nucleotide sequence: TGTGCCAGCAGTATACGGGGGGGGCGAGTCGGCACTGAAGCTTTCTTT. Protein product: CASSIRGGRVGTEAFF. This chain connects TRBV6-5 to TRBJ1-1; a weak D match, TRBD1 (6 bases). The CDR3 consists of 16 residues. The V and J ends lost 5 bases and 4 bases respectively, with 20 bases between them. Germline lookup yields CDR1 MNHEY and CDR2 SVGAGI.